The sequence of this T cell receptor (beta chain) was determined in a study of cytomegalovirus exposure and HLA in healthy donors. Whole-study results and caveats: Researchers left out some V segments, among them TRBV6-2 and TRBV6-3, as indistinguishable. Researchers reported in a later analysis that a missense DCLRE1C variant was tied to TCR beta V- and J-gene trimming. The classifier was said to identify cytomegalovirus status with high specificity and sensitivity.

CDR3 length: 15 amino acids. J was trimmed by 3 bases and V by 5 bases; bases with no gene match: 6. Germline-derived CDR1 and CDR2 are LNHDA and SQIVND (reference sequence). Primers included in the PCR were 60 Vbeta and 13 Jbeta primers. Using immunoSEQ multiplex PCR, the repertoire was profiled, and TCRdb retains in-frame clones only, with some absent. This sample carries roughly 170,000 clones, about 82% of them seen once, and the ten largest clones take roughly 0.75%. The sample holds one count of this clone. The target antigen is unknown. The clonotype comes from a woman under 30 in good health and CMV-seronegative. Sequenced: PBMCs. The J gene is TRBJ2-7, the V gene TRBV19, with 11 bases aligning to TRBD1. The DNA of the CDR3 is TGTGCCAGTAGTGTTGGACAGGGGGCAGGCTACGAGCAGTACTTC. Amino acid sequence: CASSVGQGAGYEQYF. Variable domain in full (rest from reference TRBV19 and TRBJ2-7): DGGITQSPKYLFRKEGQNVTLSCEQNLNHDAMYWYRQDPGQGLRLIYYSQIVNDFQKGDIAEGYSVSREKKESFPLTVTSAQKNPTAFYLCASSVGQGAGYEQYFGPGTRLTVT.